Each of the 29 T cell receptor beta chains below was sequenced from the same sample in a study of technical replicates of blood from a few donors. The assay was immunoSEQ multiplex PCR, and TCRdb's table has in-frame clones only and misses some. The table records thousands of clones, 91% of them present only once. The sequenced sample consisted of PBMCs. The receptors come from a human donor in good health.

The chain recombines TRBV5-1 with TRBJ2-1; 8 nucleotides match TRBD2. This CDR3 contains 14 residues. The V segment lost 0 bases and the J segment 13 bases; nucleotides outside the gene matches: 9. CDR1 SGHRS and CDR2 YFSETQ come from the germline V gene. CDR3 nucleotide sequence: TGCGCCAGCAGCTTGGAGTTTAGCGGGGCCCCCCAGTTCTTC. Translation: CASSLEFSGAPQFF.

V usage is TRBV6-5 and J usage is TRBJ2-3, with a possible D match to TRBD2 (6 bases). This CDR3 has 15 residues. The ends were cut back, 2 bases at V and 0 bases at J, with 9 bases in the middle. Germline V gives CDR1 MNHEY, CDR2 SVGAGI. For the CDR3, the DNA is TGTGCCAGCAGTTACGTGGCGGGGAGCACAGATACGCAGTATTTT. It specifies CASSYVAGSTDTQYF.

V is TRBV6-5 and J is TRBJ1-2; D remains unclear. This CDR3 contains 15 residues. Per germline, CDR1 MNHEY and CDR2 SVGAGI. V gave up 2 bases and J gave up 5 bases, with 15 bases separating them. The DNA of the CDR3 is TGTGCCAGCAGTTACGGGTCAGGAACCGGTTATGGCTACACCTTC. This sequence encodes CASSYGSGTGYGYTF.

V usage is TRBV11-3 and J usage is TRBJ2-3; tentatively, D is TRBD1 (5 bases). CDR3 length: 14 amino acids. CDR1 SGHNT and CDR2 YENEEA come from the germline V gene. V was shortened by 5 bases and J by 0 bases, with 9 bases between the two germline ends. The CDR3 protein is CASSAGFSTDTQYF. CDR3 in DNA: TGTGCCAGCAGCGCAGGGTTCAGCACAGATACGCAGTATTTT. The full variable domain, in which reference TRBV11-3 and TRBJ2-3 provide the parts outside the CDR3, is EAGVVQSPRYKIIEKKQPVAFWCNPISGHNTLYWYLQNLGQGPELLIRYENEEAVDDSQLPKDRFSAERLKGVDSTLKIQPAELGDSAVYLCASSAGFSTDTQYFGPGTRLTVL.

The chain has TRBV28 and TRBJ2-7; tentative D call: TRBD2 (5 bases). The CDR3 length is 14 residues. Trimming took 7 bases from V and 3 from J, leaving 16 bases between them. The V gene's germline CDR1 is MDHEN and CDR2 SYDVKM. CDR3: CASTVDSGYYEQYF. The CDR3 region has the DNA TGTGCCAGCACCGTGGACTCGGGATACTACGAGCAGTACTTC.

The rearrangement uses TRBV7-8 and TRBJ1-1; 8 bases match TRBD1. The CDR3 is 15 amino acids. Unmatched junction bases numbered 5, after V lost 5 bases and J lost 0 bases. Germline CDR1 SGHVS, CDR2 FQNEAQ. The CDR3 here is CASSLGQGMNTEAFF. As DNA, the CDR3 is TGTGCCAGCAGCCTCGGACAGGGTATGAACACTGAAGCTTTCTTT.

The rearrangement joins TRBV7-8 to TRBJ2-7, with TRBD2 identical over 11 bases. The CDR3 is 16 residues long. The germline gives CDR1 SGHVS, CDR2 FQNEAQ. Losses at the gene ends were 5 bases for V and 0 bases for J; bases not matched to a gene: 6. The CDR3 sequence is CASSLLTSGASYEQYF. In nucleotides, the CDR3 is TGTGCCAGCAGCCTTCTGACTAGCGGGGCCTCCTACGAGCAGTACTTC.

V gene TRBV6-1 combines with J gene TRBJ1-1, with TRBD1 as a possible D gene (6 bases). The germline V and J ends were trimmed by 5 bases and 1 base, with 14 bases remaining between them. CDR3 length: 15 amino acids. Germline CDR1 is MNHNS and CDR2 is SASEGT. The CDR3 nucleotides are TGTGCCAGCAGTCCCACAGTAGGGGGGAACACTGAAGCTTTCTTT. It is translated as CASSPTVGGNTEAFF.

The chain links TRBV10-2 to TRBJ2-1, with a possible D match to TRBD2 (5 bases). The CDR3 covers 14 residues. The germline V gene has CDR1 WSHSY and CDR2 SAAADI. Trimming stripped 7 bases from V and 0 bases from J, with 10 bases between. This CDR3 reads CASTGRDSYNEQFF. DNA for the CDR3: TGCGCCAGCACAGGACGGGACTCCTACAATGAGCAGTTCTTC.

This chain links TRBV19 with TRBJ1-1, with TRBD1 as a possible D gene (5 bases). Trimming removed 5 bases at V and 11 bases at J, with 12 bases between. This CDR3 spans 11 amino acids. Germline CDR1 is LNHDA and CDR2 is SQIVND (reference sequence). The CDR3 region is CASSYQGGAFF. The CDR3 coding sequence is TGTGCCAGTAGTTATCAGGGAGGCGCTTTCTTT.

The CDR3 nucleotides read TGTGCCAGCAGGAGACCGGGACAGGGAGTACACGAGCAGTACTTC. It yields the protein CASRRPGQGVHEQYF. J is TRBJ2-7 and V is TRBV6-1; 9 nucleotides line up with TRBD1. The CDR3 spans 15 residues. With 6 bases clipped from V and 5 bases from J, the junction kept 11 bases outside the gene matches. Germline V gene data show CDR1 as MNHNS and CDR2 as SASEGT.

V is TRBV6-4 and J is TRBJ1-2, with 8 bases identical to TRBD1. The length of the CDR3 is 11 residues. Germline CDR1 reads MRHNA; CDR2 reads SNTAGT. The J segment lost 8 bases and the V segment lost 9 bases, leaving 5 bases of the junction unmatched. The CDR3: CARLRDRGYTF. The DNA of the CDR3 is TGTGCCAGGCTGAGGGACAGGGGCTACACCTTC.

The chain links TRBV7-9 to TRBJ2-1; a possible D gene is TRBD1 (5 bases). Germline V lookup: CDR1 SEHNR, CDR2 FQNEAQ (reference sequence). V lost 0 bases to trimming and J lost 8 bases, with 14 bases between them. This CDR3 is 15 amino acids long. The CDR3 DNA follows: TGTGCCAGCAGCTTAGCCCACTCAGGGTCGGATGAGCAGTTCTTC. It is translated as CASSLAHSGSDEQFF.

The chain has TRBV6-1 and TRBJ2-7; 8 bases fit TRBD2. V lost 4 bases and J lost 5; bases outside the gene matches: 10. There are 15 residues in the CDR3. CDR1 is MNHNS and CDR2 is SASEGT in the germline V gene. CDR3 in amino acids: CASSATSDGGDEQYF. The CDR3, as DNA: TGTGCCAGCAGTGCCACCTCTGACGGGGGGGACGAGCAGTACTTC.

This rearrangement joins TRBV29-1 to TRBJ1-3, with D possibly matching TRBD1 (5 bases). Trimming removed 7 bases at V and 2 bases at J, with 9 bases between. The CDR3 covers 12 residues. Per the germline V gene, CDR1 is SQVTM and CDR2 is ANQGSEA. This chain's CDR3 is CSAGEAGNTIYF. CDR3 DNA sequence: TGCAGCGCGGGGGAAGCTGGAAACACCATATATTTT.

The chain recombines TRBV27 with TRBJ2-7; 7 positions match TRBD1. Germline trimming cut 5 bases from V and 3 bases from J; bases unmatched to any gene: 10. The germline gives CDR1 MNHEY, CDR2 SMNVEV (reference sequence). The CDR3 runs 15 residues. CDR3: CASSTRPGQIYEQYF. The CDR3 DNA is TGTGCCAGCAGTACTAGACCGGGACAGATCTACGAGCAGTACTTC.

The chain carries TRBV27 and TRBJ1-1; 7 bases map to TRBD1. The V and J ends lost 5 bases and 9 bases, in that order; junction bases with no gene match: 12. The CDR3 is made up of 14 amino acids. Germline CDR1 and CDR2: MNHEY and SMNVEV (reference sequence). Written as DNA, the CDR3 is TGTGCCAGCAGTGTAAGCCGGGACAGCTGGAAAGCTTTCTTT. Translation: CASSVSRDSWKAFF.

The chain combines TRBV5-1 with TRBJ2-1; 12 nucleotides align to TRBD2. The CDR3 has 14 residues. Trimming took 1 base from V and 8 from J; bases not matched to a gene: 1. The germline CDR1 and CDR2 sequences are SGHRS and YFSETQ. CDR3 sequence (DNA): TGCGCCAGCAGCTTGCGACTAGCGGGAGATGAGCAGTTCTTC. Amino acids: CASSLRLAGDEQFF.

This sequence joins TRBV5-1 and TRBJ2-5, with D maybe TRBD2 (5 bases). Trimming stripped 7 bases from V and 5 bases from J, with 30 bases between. Germline loops: CDR1 SGHRS, CDR2 YFSETQ. The length of the CDR3 is 18 residues. As DNA, the CDR3 is TGCGCCAGCTCCGTTCAGGTGGGCGCTGCCCTCTCGGGGGAGACCCAGTACTTC. It translates to CASSVQVGAALSGETQYF.

V gene TRBV6-1 combines with J gene TRBJ2-3; perhaps TRBD1 as D (6 bases). CDR3 length equals 14 residues. The germline V gene encodes CDR1 MNHNS and CDR2 SASEGT. The germline V and J ends were trimmed by 6 bases and 2 bases, with 12 bases remaining between them. The CDR3 loop is CASRTRDITDTQYF. The CDR3 nucleotides read TGTGCCAGCAGGACCCGGGACATCACAGATACGCAGTATTTT.

This chain uses TRBV2 with TRBJ1-5; perhaps TRBD1 as D (6 bases). Germline assignment: CDR1 SNHLY and CDR2 FYNNEI. V lost 4 bases, J lost 4 bases, and 11 bases lay in between. CDR3 length: 14 amino acids. The CDR3 is CASSAEQGNQPQHF. CDR3 nucleotide sequence: TGTGCCAGCAGTGCCGAGCAGGGGAATCAGCCCCAGCATTTT.

The chain is built from TRBV10-1 and TRBJ1-1; the D gene is possibly TRBD1 (5 bases). The V gene's germline CDR1 is WNHNN and CDR2 SYGVQD (reference sequence). V was cut by 2 bases and J by 5 bases, with 9 bases left in between. The CDR3 totals 13 residues. The DNA for the CDR3 is TGCGCCAGCAGTGAGAACGCAGGGACTGAAGCTTTCTTT. Translating gives CASSENAGTEAFF.

V and J are TRBV5-6 and TRBJ2-2; the match to TRBD2 covers 10 bases. The CDR3 contains 16 residues. V shed 5 bases and J 5 bases; nucleotides not matched to a gene: 9. The germline gives CDR1 SGHDT, CDR2 YYEEEE. In DNA form, the CDR3 reads TGTGCCAGCAGACAGACGGGACTAGCGCTTACCGGGGAGCTGTTTTTT. It yields the protein CASRQTGLALTGELFF. The entire variable domain, with the rest obtained from reference TRBV5-6 and TRBJ2-2, is as follows: DAGVTQSPTHLIKTRGQQVTLRCSPKSGHDTVSWYQQALGQGPQFIFQYYEEEERQRGNFPDRFSGHQFPNYSSELNVNALLLGDSALYLCASRQTGLALTGELFFGEGSRLTVL.

V gene TRBV7-9 combines with J gene TRBJ2-7; 9 nucleotides agree with TRBD2. Germline CDR1 reads SEHNR; CDR2 reads FQNEAQ (reference sequence). After removal of 6 bases from V and 6 bases from J, the junction contained 9 bases not matched to a gene. This CDR3 region has 14 residues. As DNA, the CDR3 is TGTGCCAGCAGTCGGGAGGTAGCGGGAGCCGAGCAGTACTTC. Its translation is CASSREVAGAEQYF.

The chain joins TRBV11-3 to TRBJ1-2, with a weak D call TRBD1 (6 bases). The CDR3 is made up of 14 amino acids. Trimming removed 6 bases at V and 3 bases at J, with 14 bases between. Germline CDR1 is SGHNT and CDR2 is YENEEA. CDR3 sequence: CASSFYREYYGYTF. The CDR3 DNA is TGTGCCAGCAGTTTCTACAGGGAATACTATGGCTACACCTTC.

Only one count was recorded for this clone. This chain connects TRBV7-2 to TRBJ1-2, with 8 positions matching TRBD1. J lost 3 bases, V lost 5 bases, and 8 bases had no gene match. The CDR3 covers 15 residues. CDR1 and CDR2 (germline): SGHTA, FQGNSA. The CDR3 reads CASSPRTGMDYGYTF. The CDR3 nucleotides read TGTGCCAGCAGCCCCAGGACAGGGATGGACTATGGCTACACCTTC.

This chain links TRBV5-6 with TRBJ2-1, with 7 positions matching TRBD1. The ends lost 4 bases at V and 0 bases at J; junction bases unmatched: 4. This CDR3 comprises 15 residues. CDR1 and CDR2 (germline): SGHDT, YYEEEE. The CDR3 sequence: CASSGGQSSYNEQFF. DNA of the CDR3: TGTGCCAGCAGCGGGGGACAGAGCTCCTACAATGAGCAGTTCTTC. Based on the CDR3 plus reference TRBV5-6 and TRBJ2-1, the full variable domain is DAGVTQSPTHLIKTRGQQVTLRCSPKSGHDTVSWYQQALGQGPQFIFQYYEEEERQRGNFPDRFSGHQFPNYSSELNVNALLLGDSALYLCASSGGQSSYNEQFFGPGTRLTVL.

This chain connects TRBV5-8 to TRBJ2-2; 12 bases map to TRBD2. The V and J ends lost 0 bases and 7 bases, in that order; junction bases with no gene match: 7. The CDR3 totals 17 residues. Germline loops: CDR1 SGHTS, CDR2 YDEGEE. CDR3 in amino acids: CASSLALTSGSNGELFF. CDR3 in DNA: TGTGCCAGCAGCTTGGCCTTGACTAGCGGGAGTAACGGGGAGCTGTTTTTT.

V usage is TRBV7-8 and J usage is TRBJ2-7; 8 bases line up with TRBD2. Unmatched junction bases numbered 10, after V lost 5 bases and J lost 4 bases. The CDR3 has 15 residues. Looked up from germline, CDR1 is SGHVS and CDR2 is FQNEAQ. CDR3 amino acids: CASSLDSGNVYEQYF. DNA for the CDR3: TGTGCCAGCAGCCTAGATAGCGGGAACGTGTACGAGCAGTACTTC.